This T cell receptor (beta chain) was sequenced in a study of T cells in Graves' hyperthyroidism and ophthalmopathy. At the level of the study: Blood from the periphery was taken at initial diagnosis, before any treatment.

This clonotype was found a few times. The target antigen is unknown. General study findings and limits: Ophthalmopathy stood apart from stable hyperthyroidism in a 13 V-J model.

Regions amplified from RNA transcripts were the TCR beta CDR3 regions. When the TCR CDR3 underwent first-round RT-PCR, the HTBI primer set was used. MiXCR, run by TCRdb on the multiplex PCR reads, gives a single entry per CDR3 protein. The sample contains roughly 570,000 distinct CDR3 sequences, approximately 14% of which appear only once. These patients, aged 18 to 65, had recently diagnosed hyperthyroidism lasting under 2 months. Diagnoses used clinical symptoms, serum thyroxine and TRAb, thyroid ultrasound and orbital computed tomography. The germline V and J ends were trimmed by 2 bases and 2 bases, with 23 bases remaining between them. This CDR3 is built from 19 residues. Germline assignment: CDR1 SEHNR and CDR2 FQNEAQ (reference sequence).

Specimen: blood. The origin of this receptor is a woman aged 25 to 45 with Graves' hyperthyroidism. The chain joins TRBV7-9 to TRBJ2-3, with D possibly being TRBD2 (5 bases). The CDR3 spells CASSLPTPLYQEATDTQYF. Written as DNA, the CDR3 is TGTGCCAGCAGCTTACCCACTCCTCTCTACCAGGAGGCCACAGATACGCAGTATTTT.